This T cell receptor beta chain was captured in a study of T cell clones after liver transplantation. The wider study: Standard immunosuppression, with no induction, continued until 12-24 months after transplant.

The V end lost 2 bases, the J end lost 8 bases, and 13 bases lay between the germline ends. The CDR3 runs to 13 residues. Germline V gene lookup returns CDR1 SGHRS and CDR2 YFSETQ. Assay used: immunoSEQ multiplex PCR; TCRdb lists only in-frame clones, some missing. The sample shows around 20,000 clones, around 90% of them seen only once. This receptor was identified in a human donor who received a liver transplant. The chain employs TRBV5-1 and TRBJ1-1, with D maybe TRBD1 (5 bases). Sample: CD8+ T cells from blood, taken before liver transplant. The CDR3 here is CASSLRTHFEAFF. CDR3 DNA: TGCGCCAGCAGCTTACGGACACACTTCGAAGCTTTCTTT.